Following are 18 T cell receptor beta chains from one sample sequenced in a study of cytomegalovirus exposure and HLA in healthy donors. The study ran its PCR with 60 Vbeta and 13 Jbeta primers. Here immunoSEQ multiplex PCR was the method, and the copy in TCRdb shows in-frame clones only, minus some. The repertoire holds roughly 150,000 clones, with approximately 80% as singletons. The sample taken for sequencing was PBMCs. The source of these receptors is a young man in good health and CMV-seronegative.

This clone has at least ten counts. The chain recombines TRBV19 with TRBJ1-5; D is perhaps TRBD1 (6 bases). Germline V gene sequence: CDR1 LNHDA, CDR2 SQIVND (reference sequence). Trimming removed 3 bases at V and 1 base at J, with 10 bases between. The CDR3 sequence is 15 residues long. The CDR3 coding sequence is TGTGCCAGTAGTATGGCAGGGGCGAGCAATCAGCCCCAGCATTTT. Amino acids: CASSMAGASNQPQHF.

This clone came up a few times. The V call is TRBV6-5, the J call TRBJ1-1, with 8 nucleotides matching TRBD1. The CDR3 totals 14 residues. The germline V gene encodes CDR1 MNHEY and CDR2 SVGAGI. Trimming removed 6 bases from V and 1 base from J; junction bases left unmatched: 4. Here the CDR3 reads CASRRTGQNTEAFF. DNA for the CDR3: TGTGCCAGCAGGAGGACAGGGCAGAACACTGAAGCTTTCTTT.

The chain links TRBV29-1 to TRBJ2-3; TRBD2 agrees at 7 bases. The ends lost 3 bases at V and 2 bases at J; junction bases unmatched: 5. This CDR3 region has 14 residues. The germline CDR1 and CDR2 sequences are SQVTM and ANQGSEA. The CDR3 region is CSVDGGRITDTQYF. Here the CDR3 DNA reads TGCAGCGTTGATGGCGGGAGAATCACAGATACGCAGTATTTT.

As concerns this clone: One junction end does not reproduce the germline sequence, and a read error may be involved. The CDR3 DNA is TGTGCTAGCAGCCGTACGTCTGGGCTTGGGCAGACCCAGTACTTC. This sequence encodes CASSRTSGLGQTQYF. This chain links TRBV7-7 with TRBJ2-5; the D is unclear. This CDR3 has 15 amino acids. Germline V lookup: CDR1 SSHAT, CDR2 FNYEAQ (reference sequence). Full variable domain (missing parts from reference TRBV7-7 and TRBJ2-5): GAGVSQSPRYKVTKRGQDVTLRCDPISSHATLYWYQQALGQGPEFLTYFNYEAQPDKSGLPSDRFSAERPEGSISTLTIQRTEQRDSAMYRCASSRTSGLGQTQYFGPGTRLLVL.

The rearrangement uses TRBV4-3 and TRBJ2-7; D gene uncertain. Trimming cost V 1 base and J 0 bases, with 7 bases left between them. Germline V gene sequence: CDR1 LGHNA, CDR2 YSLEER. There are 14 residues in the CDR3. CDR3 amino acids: CASSQGSFSYEQYF. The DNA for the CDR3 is TGCGCCAGCAGCCAAGGTAGCTTCTCCTACGAGCAGTACTTC.

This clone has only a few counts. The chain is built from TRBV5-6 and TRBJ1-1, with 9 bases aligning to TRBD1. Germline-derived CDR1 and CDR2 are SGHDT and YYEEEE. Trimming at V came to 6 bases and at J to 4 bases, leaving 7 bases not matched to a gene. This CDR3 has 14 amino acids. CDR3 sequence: CASNFPQGATEAFF. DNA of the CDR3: TGTGCCAGCAACTTTCCACAGGGGGCCACTGAAGCTTTCTTT.

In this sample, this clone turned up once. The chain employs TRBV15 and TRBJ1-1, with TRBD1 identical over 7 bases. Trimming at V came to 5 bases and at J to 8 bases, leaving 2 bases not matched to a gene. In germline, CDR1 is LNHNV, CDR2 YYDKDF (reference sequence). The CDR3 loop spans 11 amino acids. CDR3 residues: CATSQGGEAFF. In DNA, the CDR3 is TGTGCCACCAGCCAGGGGGGCGAAGCTTTCTTT.

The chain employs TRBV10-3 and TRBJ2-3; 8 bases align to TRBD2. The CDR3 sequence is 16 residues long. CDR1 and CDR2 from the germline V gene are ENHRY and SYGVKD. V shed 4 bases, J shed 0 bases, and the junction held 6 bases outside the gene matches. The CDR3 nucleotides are TGTGCCATCAGTGTACTTAGCGGGACTAGCACAGATACGCAGTATTTT. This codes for CAISVLSGTSTDTQYF.

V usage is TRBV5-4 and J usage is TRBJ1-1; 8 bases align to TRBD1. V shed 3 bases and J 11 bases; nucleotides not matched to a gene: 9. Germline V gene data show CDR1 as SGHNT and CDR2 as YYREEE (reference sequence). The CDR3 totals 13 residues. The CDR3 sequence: CASSSTGALVAFF. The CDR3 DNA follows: TGTGCCAGCAGCTCGACAGGGGCCTTGGTCGCTTTCTTT.

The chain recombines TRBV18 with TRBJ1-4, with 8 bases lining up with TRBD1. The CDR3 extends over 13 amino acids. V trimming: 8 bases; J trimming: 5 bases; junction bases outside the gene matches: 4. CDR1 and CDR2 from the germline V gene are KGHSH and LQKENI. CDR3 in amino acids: CASATGENEKLFF. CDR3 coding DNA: TGTGCCAGCGCGACAGGGGAGAATGAAAAACTGTTTTTT.

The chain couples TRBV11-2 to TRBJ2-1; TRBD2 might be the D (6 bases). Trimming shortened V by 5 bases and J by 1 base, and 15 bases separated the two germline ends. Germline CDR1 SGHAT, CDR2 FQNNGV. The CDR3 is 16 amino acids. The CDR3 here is CASSRRGAVSYNEQFF. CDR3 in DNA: TGTGCCAGCAGCCGGCGCGGGGCCGTATCCTACAATGAGCAGTTCTTC.

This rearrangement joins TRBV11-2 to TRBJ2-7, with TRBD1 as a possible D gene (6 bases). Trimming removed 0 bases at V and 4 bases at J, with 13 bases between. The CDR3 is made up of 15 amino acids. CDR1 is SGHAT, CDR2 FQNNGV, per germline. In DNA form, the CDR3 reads TGTGCCAGCAGCTTAGATTCCTGGACAGCTTACGAGCAGTACTTC. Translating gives CASSLDSWTAYEQYF.

The CDR3 DNA sequence: TGTGCCAGCAGGGGACAGGGGAACACTGAAGCTTTCTTT. Translating gives CASRGQGNTEAFF. This chain uses TRBV2 with TRBJ1-1; TRBD1 agrees at 9 bases. V lost 6 bases to trimming and J lost 1 base; unmatched junction nucleotides: 0. CDR1 and CDR2 from the germline V gene are SNHLY and FYNNEI. The CDR3 consists of 13 residues.

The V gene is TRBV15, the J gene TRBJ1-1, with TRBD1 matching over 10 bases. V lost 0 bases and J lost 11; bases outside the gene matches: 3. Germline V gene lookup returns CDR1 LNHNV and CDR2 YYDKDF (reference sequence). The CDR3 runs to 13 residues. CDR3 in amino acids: CATSRDEDRGAFF. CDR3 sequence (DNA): TGTGCCACCAGCAGAGACGAGGACAGGGGGGCTTTCTTT.

CDR3 DNA sequence: TGTGCCAGCTCACCCGGGCGGGAGGAGGAGCAGTTCTTC. It specifies CASSPGREEEQFF. This chain joins TRBV18 and TRBJ2-1, with TRBD2 matching over 8 bases. The CDR3 extends over 13 amino acids. The V gene end was trimmed by 3 bases and the J gene end by 10 bases; junction bases not matched to a gene: 5. Germline-derived CDR1 and CDR2 are KGHSH and LQKENI.

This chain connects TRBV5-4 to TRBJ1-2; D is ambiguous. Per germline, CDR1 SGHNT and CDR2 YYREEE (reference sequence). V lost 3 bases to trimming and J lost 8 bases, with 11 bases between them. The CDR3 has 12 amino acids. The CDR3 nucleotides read TGTGCCAGCAGCTCCCAAACCAGGGGCTACACCTTC. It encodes CASSSQTRGYTF.

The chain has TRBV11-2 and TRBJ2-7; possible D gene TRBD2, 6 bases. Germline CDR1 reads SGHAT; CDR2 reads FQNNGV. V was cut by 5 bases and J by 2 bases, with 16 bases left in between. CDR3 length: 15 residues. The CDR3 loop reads CASSPFTGSTYEQYF. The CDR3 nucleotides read TGTGCCAGCAGCCCTTTTACCGGGAGCACCTACGAGCAGTACTTC.

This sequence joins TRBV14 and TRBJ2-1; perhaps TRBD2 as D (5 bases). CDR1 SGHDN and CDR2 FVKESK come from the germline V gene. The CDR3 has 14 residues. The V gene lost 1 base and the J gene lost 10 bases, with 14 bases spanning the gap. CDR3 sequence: CASSQVFASREQFF. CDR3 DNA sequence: TGTGCCAGCAGCCAAGTTTTTGCTAGCAGAGAGCAGTTCTTC.